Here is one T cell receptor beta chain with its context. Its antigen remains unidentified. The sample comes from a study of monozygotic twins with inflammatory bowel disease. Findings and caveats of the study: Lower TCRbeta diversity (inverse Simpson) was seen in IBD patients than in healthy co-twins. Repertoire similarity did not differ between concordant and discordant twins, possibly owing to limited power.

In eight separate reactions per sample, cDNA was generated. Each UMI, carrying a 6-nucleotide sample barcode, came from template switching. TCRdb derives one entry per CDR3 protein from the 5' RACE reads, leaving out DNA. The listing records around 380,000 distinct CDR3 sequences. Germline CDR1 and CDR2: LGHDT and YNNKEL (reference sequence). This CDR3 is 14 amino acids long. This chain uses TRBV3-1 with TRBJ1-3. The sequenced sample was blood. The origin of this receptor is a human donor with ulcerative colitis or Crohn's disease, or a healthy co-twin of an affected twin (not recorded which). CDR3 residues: CASSHTALGNTIYF.